These 24 T cell receptor beta chains share one sample of origin, sequenced in a study of shared clonotypes between healthy human individuals. Naive CD8 cells were CD45RO-negative, positively selected for CCR7, excluding terminally differentiated effector memory CD45RA+ cells. Sequenced by immunoSEQ multiplex PCR; TCRdb stores in-frame clones only, minus some. Here the sample spans roughly 2,000,000 clones, less than 95% being singletons. The sample was naive CD8+ T cells sorted from blood. Receptors originate from a young man in good health.

As concerns this clone: The same CDR3 arises from other DNA sequences in this sample as well. The rearrangement joins TRBV4-3 to TRBJ1-5, with D unresolved. CDR1 is LGHNA, CDR2 YSLEER, per germline. CDR3 length: 13 residues. Trimming took off 0 bases at V and 7 bases at J, with 7 bases between the two ends. CDR3 region: CASSQDPSQPQHF. The DNA for the CDR3 is TGCGCCAGCAGCCAAGATCCCTCGCAGCCCCAGCATTTT.

The rearrangement uses TRBV27 and TRBJ2-3; 14 bases line up with TRBD2. V lost 6 bases and J lost 5; bases outside the gene matches: 19. CDR1 is MNHEY and CDR2 is SMNVEV in the germline V gene (reference sequence). The CDR3 length is 20 residues. The CDR3 sequence is CASSSRIAGTSGRGGDTQYF. The CDR3 DNA reads TGTGCCAGCAGCTCGAGAATAGCCGGGACTAGCGGGAGAGGGGGAGATACGCAGTATTTT.

About this clone: Other DNA variants within this sample encode the same CDR3. V and J are TRBV7-2 and TRBJ2-7; D is ambiguous. Trimming left V 0 bases short and J 2 bases short, with 8 bases between. Germline V gene lookup returns CDR1 SGHTA and CDR2 FQGNSA. The CDR3 length is 14 residues. CDR3 sequence (DNA): TGTGCCAGCAGCTTAGCGGGTCCAACCTACGAGCAGTACTTC. This gives the protein CASSLAGPTYEQYF.

The chain joins TRBV7-9 to TRBJ2-3; D is undetermined. CDR1 is SEHNR and CDR2 is FQNEAQ in the germline V gene (reference sequence). This CDR3 is built from 10 residues. CDR3 bases: TGTGCTCTGGGCACAGATACGCAGTATTTT. The encoded protein is CALGTDTQYF.

This chain uses TRBV5-1 with TRBJ2-1, with 10 bases fitting TRBD2. In germline, CDR1 is SGHRS, CDR2 YFSETQ. V trimming: 4 bases; J trimming: 9 bases; junction bases outside the gene matches: 4. CDR3 length equals 13 residues. The CDR3 protein is CASSLAGVFEQFF. CDR3 DNA sequence: TGCGCCAGCAGCCTAGCGGGAGTCTTTGAGCAGTTCTTC. Based on the CDR3 plus reference TRBV5-1 and TRBJ2-1, the full variable domain is KAGVTQTPRYLIKTRGQQVTLSCSPISGHRSVSWYQQTPGQGLQFLFEYFSETQRNKGNFPGRFSGRQFSNSRSEMNVSTLELGDSALYLCASSLAGVFEQFFGPGTRLTVL.

The V gene is TRBV6-5, the J gene TRBJ2-2, with a possible D match to TRBD2 (5 bases). CDR3 length equals 16 residues. The V gene lost 2 bases and the J gene lost 6 bases, with 16 bases spanning the gap. Germline V CDR1 and CDR2: MNHEY, SVGAGI. The CDR3 DNA reads TGTGCCAGCAGTTACGAGTCCGGGGAGTTCTCCGGGGAGCTGTTTTTT. This encodes CASSYESGEFSGELFF.

The chain joins TRBV11-2 to TRBJ2-7, with TRBD1 matching 8 bases. The CDR3 sequence is 13 residues long. Germline CDR1 is SGHAT and CDR2 is FQNNGV. The V and J ends lost 1 base and 6 bases, in that order; junction bases with no gene match: 2. The CDR3 sequence is CASSLVTGGEQYF. The CDR3, as DNA: TGTGCCAGCAGCTTAGTTACAGGGGGCGAGCAGTACTTC.

The chain has TRBV9 and TRBJ1-1; 8 nucleotides align to TRBD1. This CDR3 comprises 16 residues. V was clipped by 3 bases and J by 5 bases; unmatched bases: 12. CDR1 SGDLS and CDR2 YYNGEE come from the germline V gene. The CDR3 DNA is TGTGCCAGCAGCGCAGGACAGGGAGGTTTGAGAACTGAAGCTTTCTTT. Encoded protein: CASSAGQGGLRTEAFF.

This chain joins TRBV29-1 and TRBJ1-1; 9 positions match TRBD1. Per the germline V gene, CDR1 is SQVTM and CDR2 is ANQGSEA. After removal of 6 bases from V and 8 bases from J, the junction contained 10 bases not matched to a gene. This CDR3 is built from 13 residues. The CDR3 protein is CSVAPGQGREAFF. The CDR3 bases are TGCAGCGTGGCACCGGGACAGGGAAGGGAAGCTTTCTTT.

This rearrangement joins TRBV5-6 to TRBJ2-5, with a tentative D call TRBD1 (6 bases). The germline V gene has CDR1 SGHDT and CDR2 YYEEEE. V was cut by 0 bases and J by 4 bases, with 16 bases left in between. CDR3 length: 16 residues. This CDR3 is CASSLGLGQAIETQYF. For the CDR3, the DNA is TGTGCCAGCAGCTTGGGGCTGGGACAAGCAATAGAGACCCAGTACTTC.

The gene calls are TRBV2 and TRBJ2-7, with D maybe TRBD2 (5 bases). CDR1 SNHLY and CDR2 FYNNEI come from the germline V gene. Trimming removed 5 bases at V and 3 bases at J, with 14 bases between. The CDR3 totals 14 residues. In DNA, the CDR3 is TGTGCCAGCAGTCCGGCCTTACGGGGCTACGAGCAGTACTTC. Protein sequence: CASSPALRGYEQYF. Full variable domain (rest looked up from reference TRBV2 and TRBJ2-7): EPEVTQTPSHQVTQMGQEVILRCVPISNHLYFYWYRQILGQKVEFLVSFYNNEISEKSEIFDDQFSVERPDGSNFTLKIRSTKLEDSAMYFCASSPALRGYEQYFGPGTRLTVT.

The V gene is TRBV9, the J gene TRBJ2-1, with D maybe TRBD2 (6 bases). Trimming took off 0 bases at V and 4 bases at J, with 11 bases between the two ends. CDR3 size: 15 residues. Germline assignment: CDR1 SGDLS and CDR2 YYNGEE. CDR3: CASSVGLGDYNEQFF. The CDR3 nucleotides read TGTGCCAGCAGCGTAGGACTAGGTGATTACAATGAGCAGTTCTTC.

This rearrangement joins TRBV28 to TRBJ2-5; 9 positions match TRBD1. Germline V gene data show CDR1 as MDHEN and CDR2 as SYDVKM. The V segment lost 4 bases and the J segment 5 bases; nucleotides outside the gene matches: 8. This CDR3 has 15 amino acids. DNA of the CDR3: TGTGCCAGCAGTTCAAAGACAGGGGGACGGGAGACCCAGTACTTC. Residues: CASSSKTGGRETQYF.

CDR3 sequence: CASSFSRDPTDTQYF. The CDR3, as DNA: TGCGCCAGCAGTTTCTCCCGGGACCCCACAGATACGCAGTATTTT. V and J are TRBV10-1 and TRBJ2-3; D tentatively reads TRBD1 or TRBD2 (5 bases each). The germline CDR1 and CDR2 sequences are WNHNN and SYGVQD (reference sequence). The CDR3 spans 15 residues. V shed 5 bases and J shed 2 bases, with 14 bases lying between them.

About this clone itself: The same CDR3 arises from other DNA sequences in this sample as well. The rearrangement joins TRBV13 to TRBJ2-5, with unresolved D. The CDR3 covers 13 residues. Deletions cut 5 bases from V and 1 base from J, with 8 bases between. Germline-derived CDR1 and CDR2 are PRHDT and FYEKMQ (reference sequence). CDR3 in amino acids: CASSPGLQETQYF. CDR3 coding DNA: TGTGCCAGCAGCCCCGGGCTCCAAGAGACCCAGTACTTC.

This clone has only one observation. The genes are TRBV9 and TRBJ2-5; tentatively, D is TRBD2 (6 bases). The CDR3 sequence is 15 residues long. Germline V gene data show CDR1 as SGDLS and CDR2 as YYNGEE. V lost 3 bases and J lost 2, with 14 bases in between. CDR3 in DNA: TGTGCCAGCAGCGCAGGTACTAGCTGGCAAGAGACCCAGTACTTC. Its protein is CASSAGTSWQETQYF.

The chain is built from TRBV5-1 and TRBJ2-7, with 8 nucleotides matching TRBD2. With V trimmed by 3 bases and J by 5 bases, 10 bases remained unmatched. CDR3 length equals 15 residues. Looked up from germline, CDR1 is SGHRS and CDR2 is YFSETQ. CDR3 DNA sequence: TGCGCCAGCAGCTACCCCGGGGGGGGGCGAAACGAGCAGTACTTC. The encoded protein is CASSYPGGGRNEQYF.

As to this clone: Other DNA sequences in the same sample also yield this CDR3. This sequence joins TRBV7-8 and TRBJ1-5, with D possibly matching TRBD1 (5 bases). V was pared by 0 bases and J by 2 bases, with 8 bases between. This CDR3 comprises 15 residues. CDR1 is SGHVS, CDR2 FQNEAQ, per germline. CDR3 in amino acids: CASSLAGEGNQPQHF. DNA for the CDR3: TGTGCCAGCAGCTTAGCAGGGGAAGGCAATCAGCCCCAGCATTTT. The variable domain in full, completed from reference TRBV7-8 and TRBJ1-5, reads GAGVSQSPRYKVAKRGQDVALRCDPISGHVSLFWYQQALGQGPEFLTYFQNEAQLDKSGLPSDRFFAERPEGSVSTLKIQRTQQEDSAVYLCASSLAGEGNQPQHFGDGTRLSIL.

The chain joins TRBV6-6 to TRBJ2-7; the match to TRBD1 covers 8 bases. V was pared by 0 bases and J by 4 bases, with 5 bases of the junction left unmatched. In germline, CDR1 is MNHNY, CDR2 SVGAGI (reference sequence). This CDR3 region has 15 residues. The CDR3 DNA is TGTGCCAGCAGTTACTCGTTTCAGGGGGCTTACGAGCAGTACTTC. Amino acids: CASSYSFQGAYEQYF.

This clone was seen just once. This CDR3 reads CASSLFRDRISYEQYF. CDR3 in DNA: TGTGCCAGCAGTTTATTCCGGGACAGAATTTCCTACGAGCAGTACTTC. The V and J genes are TRBV28 and TRBJ2-7, with 7 positions matching TRBD1. This CDR3 comprises 16 residues. V gave up 1 base and J gave up 1 base; unmatched junction bases: 7. CDR1 and CDR2 from the germline V gene are MDHEN and SYDVKM.

This clone was counted a few times. This chain connects TRBV19 to TRBJ1-4; unclear D gene. The CDR3 spans 13 residues. Trimming took 9 bases from V and 7 from J, leaving 15 bases between them. The germline V gene encodes CDR1 LNHDA and CDR2 SQIVND (reference sequence). The CDR3 DNA reads TGTGCCAGCGGTGTGTATGGAGGTGAAAAACTGTTTTTT. It translates to CASGVYGGEKLFF.

The gene calls are TRBV7-8 and TRBJ2-7, with D perhaps matching TRBD2 (5 bases). Germline V gene sequence: CDR1 SGHVS, CDR2 FQNEAQ. The CDR3 is 17 residues long. Trimming left V 4 bases short and J 3 bases short, with 22 bases between. This CDR3 reads CASSSLSLDSGLYEQYF. The CDR3, as DNA: TGTGCCAGCAGCTCCTTATCTCTGGACTCTGGACTCTACGAGCAGTACTTC.

The chain couples TRBV4-1 to TRBJ2-7; 9 nucleotides align to TRBD2. The junction had 8 bases not matched to a gene; V was cut back by 5 bases and J by 3 bases. Per the germline V gene, CDR1 is MGHRA and CDR2 is YSYEKL. The CDR3 sequence is 15 residues long. The CDR3 nucleotides read TGCGCCAGCAGCTACCAAGGGACTAGCAACTACGAGCAGTACTTC. Protein sequence: CASSYQGTSNYEQYF.

The rearrangement links TRBV9 to TRBJ2-2; D gene ambiguous. The length of the CDR3 is 14 residues. V lost 0 bases and J 8 bases, leaving 11 bases between the germline ends. The germline V gene encodes CDR1 SGDLS and CDR2 YYNGEE. The CDR3 loop reads CASSVENRRGELFF. CDR3 nucleotides: TGTGCCAGCAGCGTAGAGAACAGAAGGGGGGAGCTGTTTTTT.